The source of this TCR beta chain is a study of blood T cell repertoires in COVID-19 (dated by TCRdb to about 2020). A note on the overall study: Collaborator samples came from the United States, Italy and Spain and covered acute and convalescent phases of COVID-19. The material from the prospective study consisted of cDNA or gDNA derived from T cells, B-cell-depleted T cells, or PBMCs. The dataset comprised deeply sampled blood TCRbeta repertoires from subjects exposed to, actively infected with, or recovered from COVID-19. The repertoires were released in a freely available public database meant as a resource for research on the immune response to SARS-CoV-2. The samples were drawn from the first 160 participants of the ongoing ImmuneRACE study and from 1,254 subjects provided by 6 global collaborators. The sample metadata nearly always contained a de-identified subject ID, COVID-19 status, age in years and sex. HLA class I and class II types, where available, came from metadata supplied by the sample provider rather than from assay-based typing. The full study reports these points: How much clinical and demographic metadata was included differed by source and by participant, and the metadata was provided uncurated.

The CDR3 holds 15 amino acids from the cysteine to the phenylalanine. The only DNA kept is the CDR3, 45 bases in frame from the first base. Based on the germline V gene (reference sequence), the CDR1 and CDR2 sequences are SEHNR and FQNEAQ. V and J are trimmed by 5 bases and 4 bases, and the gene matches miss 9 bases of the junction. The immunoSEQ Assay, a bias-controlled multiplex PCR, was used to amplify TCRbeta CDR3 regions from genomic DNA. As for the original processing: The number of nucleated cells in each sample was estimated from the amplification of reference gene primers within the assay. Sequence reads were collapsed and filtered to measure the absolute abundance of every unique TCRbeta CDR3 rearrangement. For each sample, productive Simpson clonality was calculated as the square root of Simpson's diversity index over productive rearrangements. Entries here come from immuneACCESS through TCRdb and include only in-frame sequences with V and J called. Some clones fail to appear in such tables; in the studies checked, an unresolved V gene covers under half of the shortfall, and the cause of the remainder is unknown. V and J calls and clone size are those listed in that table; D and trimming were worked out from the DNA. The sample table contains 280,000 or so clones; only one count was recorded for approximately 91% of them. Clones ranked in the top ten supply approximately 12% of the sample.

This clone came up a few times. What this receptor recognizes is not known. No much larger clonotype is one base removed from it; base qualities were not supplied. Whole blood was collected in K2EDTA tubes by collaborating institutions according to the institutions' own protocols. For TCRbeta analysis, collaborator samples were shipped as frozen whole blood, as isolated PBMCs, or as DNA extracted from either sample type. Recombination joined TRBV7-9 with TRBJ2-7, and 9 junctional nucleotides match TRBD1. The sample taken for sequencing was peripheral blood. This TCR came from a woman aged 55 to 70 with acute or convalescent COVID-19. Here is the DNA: TGTGCCAGCAGCCTCCCGGGACAGGGAAGTTACGAGCAGTACTTC. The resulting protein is CASSLPGQGSYEQYF.